This T cell receptor beta chain was identified during a study of cytomegalovirus exposure and HLA in healthy donors. For the study at large: Earlier results showed roughly 120 million unique TCR beta sequences derived from 150 million to 200 million T cells. Whole-study findings and limits: Rare sequences made up most TCRs, while some public TCRs were found in many donors. In most subjects, TCR beta sequences reportedly gave accurate predictions of HLA-A and HLA-B alleles.

The CDR3 sequence is 18 residues long. CDR1 and CDR2 from the germline V gene are SGHVS and FNYEAQ. With 7 bases clipped from V and 4 bases from J, the junction kept 19 bases outside the gene matches. As for the donors, each was a healthy bone marrow donor. As concerns this clone: Its antigen is unknown.

13 Jbeta primers and 60 Vbeta primers were used for the PCR. Libraries were prepared by immunoSEQ multiplex PCR; TCRdb keeps only in-frame clonotypes and omits some of them. The sample yields about 150,000 clones, around 66% seen once. Specimen: PBMCs. The chain has TRBV7-6 and TRBJ2-1, with 7 bases lining up with TRBD2. The sequence was collected from a woman between 55 and 75 years old in good health and CMV-seronegative. CDR3 region: CASKGLAGGRRVYNEQFF. DNA of the CDR3: TGTGCCAGCAAAGGCTTGGCGGGCGGGAGAAGGGTTTACAATGAGCAGTTCTTC.